The 19 T cell receptor beta chains below were found in one sample sequenced in a study of T cells in tumors after PD-1 blockade. The assay was immunoSEQ multiplex PCR, and TCRdb's table has in-frame clones only and misses some. The sample carries about 59,000 clones, just under 80% recorded once. The sequencing used PBMCs, collected before anti-PD-1 treatment. Receptors were obtained from a human donor with basal cell carcinoma.

CDR3 loop: CASSLSPPSEGAYGYTF. In nucleotides, the CDR3 is TGCGCCAGCAGCTTGTCACCCCCATCCGAGGGGGCGTATGGCTACACCTTC. The chain uses TRBV5-1 and TRBJ1-2, with 7 bases matching TRBD1. Germline CDR1 and CDR2: SGHRS and YFSETQ. Losses at the gene ends were 1 base for V and 5 bases for J; bases not matched to a gene: 14. The CDR3 runs 17 residues.

V is TRBV27 and J is TRBJ1-6; 9 nucleotides align to TRBD1. CDR1 and CDR2 (germline): MNHEY, SMNVEV (reference sequence). The J segment lost 0 bases and the V segment lost 5 bases, leaving 5 bases of the junction unmatched. This CDR3 has 17 amino acids. CDR3 amino acids: CASSPHRGRSYNSPLHF. DNA of the CDR3: TGTGCCAGCAGTCCCCACAGGGGGCGCTCCTATAATTCACCCCTCCACTTT.

The genes are TRBV14 and TRBJ2-1, with D possibly TRBD2 on 5 matching bases. The CDR3 is 15 amino acids. CDR1 SGHDN and CDR2 FVKESK come from the germline V gene. Trimming took 5 bases from V and 8 from J, leaving 19 bases between them. CDR3 in DNA: TGTGCCAGCAGCATGGGAGCCACAACCTTAGATGAGCAGTTCTTC. Translating it yields CASSMGATTLDEQFF. Full variable domain (missing parts from reference TRBV14 and TRBJ2-1): EAGVTQFPSHSVIEKGQTVTLRCDPISGHDNLYWYRRVMGKEIKFLLHFVKESKQDESGMPNNRFLAERTGGTYSTLKVQPAELEDSGVYFCASSMGATTLDEQFFGPGTRLTVL.

The chain couples TRBV5-6 to TRBJ1-4; D gene unclear. Germline loops: CDR1 SGHDT, CDR2 YYEEEE. Trimming cost V 4 bases and J 0 bases, with 16 bases left between them. The CDR3 is 17 amino acids. The CDR3, as DNA: TGTGCCAGCAGCGGAGGCTTTGGCGCTGCAACTAATGAAAAACTGTTTTTT. Protein sequence: CASSGGFGAATNEKLFF.

This chain links TRBV19 with TRBJ2-5, with D maybe TRBD2 (6 bases). The ends were cut back, 3 bases at V and 5 bases at J, with 10 bases in the middle. CDR3 length: 13 residues. CDR1 and CDR2 (germline): LNHDA, SQIVND (reference sequence). The CDR3, as DNA: TGTGCCAGTAGTATCTCCCGGGGGGAGACCCAGTACTTC. Protein sequence: CASSISRGETQYF.

This clone was seen once. The chain employs TRBV6-6 and TRBJ2-4; TRBD1 is a possible D gene (6 bases). This CDR3 spans 14 amino acids. In germline, CDR1 is MNHNY, CDR2 SVGAGI (reference sequence). The V and J ends lost 9 bases and 3 bases respectively, with 15 bases between them. CDR3 DNA sequence: TGTGCCAGTCGACTGGAAGGGGGCAAAAACATTCAGTACTTC. This codes for CASRLEGGKNIQYF.

This chain uses TRBV10-3 with TRBJ2-2; TRBD1 aligns across 8 bases. CDR1 is ENHRY and CDR2 is SYGVKD in the germline V gene. This CDR3 spans 15 amino acids. Trimming at V came to 2 bases and at J to 1 base, leaving 0 bases not matched to a gene. The CDR3 sequence is CAISETGGNTGELFF. CDR3 nucleotides: TGTGCCATCAGTGAGACAGGGGGGAACACCGGGGAGCTGTTTTTT.

The chain has TRBV29-1 and TRBJ1-2; the D gene is possibly TRBD1 (6 bases). V was cut by 5 bases and J by 8 bases, with 18 bases left in between. This CDR3 is 13 amino acids long. CDR1 and CDR2 (germline): SQVTM, ANQGSEA. The CDR3 region has the DNA TGCAGCGTTCGGGACACCTCTAAGGGAGGCTACACCTTC. Residues: CSVRDTSKGGYTF. The whole variable domain, remainder taken from reference TRBV29-1 and TRBJ1-2, is SAVISQKPSRDICQRGTSLTIQCQVDSQVTMMFWYRQQPGQSLTLIATANQGSEATYESGFVIDKFPISRPNLTFSTLTVSNMSPEDSSIYLCSVRDTSKGGYTFGSGTRLTVV.

V usage is TRBV6-9 and J usage is TRBJ2-5; D tentatively reads TRBD1 or TRBD2 (5 bases each). The CDR3 consists of 18 residues. Germline-derived CDR1 and CDR2 are MNHGY and SVAAGI. The V end was cut by 3 bases, the J end by 3 bases, with 23 bases between. The CDR3 spells CASSYPRAGREKEETQYF. CDR3 bases: TGTGCCAGCAGTTACCCCCGAGCCGGCAGGGAGAAGGAAGAGACCCAGTACTTC.

V and J are TRBV6-4 and TRBJ2-1; 8 nucleotides line up with TRBD1. The CDR3 extends over 15 amino acids. The trim removed 6 bases at V and 7 bases at J, leaving 11 bases unmatched. Germline V gene sequence: CDR1 MRHNA, CDR2 SNTAGT. CDR3: CASRAETGVINEQFF. CDR3 DNA sequence: TGTGCCAGCAGAGCCGAGACAGGGGTTATTAATGAGCAGTTCTTC.

V usage is TRBV5-6 and J usage is TRBJ1-2, with D possibly being TRBD1 (5 bases). The CDR3 contains 17 residues. Germline CDR1 reads SGHDT; CDR2 reads YYEEEE. Trimming took off 4 bases at V and 2 bases at J, with 21 bases between the two ends. CDR3 amino acids: CASSTWDGFALNYGYTF. The DNA of the CDR3 is TGTGCCAGCAGCACCTGGGACGGATTCGCGCTAAACTATGGCTACACCTTC.

V is TRBV6-1 and J is TRBJ1-5; the D gene is possibly TRBD1 (5 bases). The germline V and J ends were trimmed by 0 bases and 8 bases, with 14 bases remaining between them. The CDR3 spans 15 residues. The germline CDR1 and CDR2 sequences are MNHNS and SASEGT. CDR3 sequence: CASSEAGLGLKPQHF. The CDR3 nucleotides read TGTGCCAGCAGTGAAGCGGGACTGGGGTTGAAGCCCCAGCATTTT.

This chain connects TRBV11-3 to TRBJ1-1; 7 nucleotides line up with TRBD1. In germline, CDR1 is SGHNT, CDR2 YENEEA. V shed 4 bases, J shed 5 bases, and the junction held 10 bases outside the gene matches. The CDR3 is 15 residues long. Here the CDR3 reads CASSSRSTQGTEAFF. In DNA, the CDR3 is TGTGCCAGCAGCTCCCGTAGCACACAGGGGACTGAAGCTTTCTTT.

This clone was picked up a small number of times. The chain carries TRBV29-1 and TRBJ2-7; TRBD2 matches 8 bases. This CDR3 region has 14 residues. V shed 5 bases, J shed 2 bases, and the junction held 8 bases outside the gene matches. Germline CDR1 is SQVTM and CDR2 is ANQGSEA. The CDR3 region has the DNA TGCAGCGTTTTTGGCGCAGCGGGAGCCTACGAGCAGTACTTC. It specifies CSVFGAAGAYEQYF.

CDR3 DNA sequence: TGTGCCAGCAGCCAAGATTCCCCAAACACTGAAGCTTTCTTT. It encodes CASSQDSPNTEAFF. The chain is built from TRBV3-1 (or the pseudogene TRBV3-2) and TRBJ1-1; no firm D call. V was shortened by 0 bases and J by 2 bases, with 7 bases between the two germline ends. The germline V gene encodes CDR1 LGHDT and CDR2 YNNKEL (reference sequence). CDR3 length equals 14 residues.

The chain recombines TRBV3-1 (or the pseudogene TRBV3-2) with TRBJ2-5; no clear D gene. Germline CDR1 LGHDT, CDR2 YNNKEL (reference sequence). V was cut by 5 bases and J by 2 bases, with 15 bases left in between. The CDR3 length is 15 residues. CDR3 nucleotides: TGTGCCAGCAGCAAGGATGGGCGGATACAAGAGACCCAGTACTTC. Translating gives CASSKDGRIQETQYF.

The CDR3 reads CASSLGRGQGGEQYF. Here the CDR3 DNA reads TGCGCCAGCAGCTTGGGTAGGGGACAGGGGGGCGAGCAGTACTTC. This chain uses TRBV5-1 with TRBJ2-7; TRBD1 agrees at 11 bases. V shed 0 bases and J 6 bases; nucleotides not matched to a gene: 5. This CDR3 region has 15 residues. The V gene's germline CDR1 is SGHRS and CDR2 YFSETQ.

V usage is TRBV7-8 and J usage is TRBJ1-4; maybe TRBD1 (6 bases). V lost 5 bases and J 7 bases, leaving 14 bases between the germline ends. Germline CDR1 is SGHVS and CDR2 is FQNEAQ. CDR3 length: 14 amino acids. The DNA of the CDR3 is TGTGCCAGCAGCAAGCGGGACAACTTTGAAAAACTGTTTTTT. The encoded protein is CASSKRDNFEKLFF.

The chain carries TRBV9 and TRBJ1-1, with D tentatively TRBD1 (5 bases). The germline CDR1 and CDR2 sequences are SGDLS and YYNGEE. This CDR3 is 14 amino acids long. V gave up 2 bases and J gave up 1 base, with 9 bases separating them. The CDR3 nucleotides read TGTGCCAGCAGCGTCCAGGGATCGAACACTGAAGCTTTCTTT. It codes for CASSVQGSNTEAFF. The full variable domain, its missing parts supplied by reference TRBV9 and TRBJ1-1, is DSGVTQTPKHLITATGQRVTLRCSPRSGDLSVYWYQQSLDQGLQFLIQYYNGEERAKGNILERFSAQQFPDLHSELNLSSLELGDSALYFCASSVQGSNTEAFFGQGTRLTVV.